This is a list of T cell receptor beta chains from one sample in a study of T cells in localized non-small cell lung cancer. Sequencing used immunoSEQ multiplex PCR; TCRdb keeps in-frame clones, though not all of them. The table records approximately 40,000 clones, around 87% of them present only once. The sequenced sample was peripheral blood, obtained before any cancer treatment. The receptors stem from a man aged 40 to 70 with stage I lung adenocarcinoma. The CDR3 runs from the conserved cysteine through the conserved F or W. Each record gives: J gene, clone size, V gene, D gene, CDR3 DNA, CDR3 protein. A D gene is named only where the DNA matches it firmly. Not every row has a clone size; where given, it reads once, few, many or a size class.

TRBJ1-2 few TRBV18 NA TGTGCCAGCTCACCACGCTTGGGAGAGAATCTATACACCTTC CASSPRLGENLYTF
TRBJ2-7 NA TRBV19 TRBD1 TGTGCCTCCCAACAGGGGGTGAAGAACGAGCAGTACTTC CASQQGVKNEQYF
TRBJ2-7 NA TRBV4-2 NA TGTGCCAGCAGCCAAGCCCCAGGGCGATACGAGCAGTACTTC CASSQAPGRYEQYF
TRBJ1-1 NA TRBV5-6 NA TGTGCCAGCAGCCCCGGGGAGGGAGGGAAAAGGACTGAAGCTTTCTTT CASSPGEGGKRTEAFF
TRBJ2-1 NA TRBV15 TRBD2 TGTGCCACCAGCAGAGATGGGGCGGGAGGGATCTACAATGAGCAGTTCTTC CATSRDGAGGIYNEQFF
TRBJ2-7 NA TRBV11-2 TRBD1 TGTGCCAGCAGCTTTACAGGGGGCTTCTACGAGCAGTACTTC CASSFTGGFYEQYF
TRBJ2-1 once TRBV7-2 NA TGTGCCAGCAGCTTAGTGGGCCATTCCTACAATGAGCAGTTCTTC CASSLVGHSYNEQFF
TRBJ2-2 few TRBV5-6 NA TGTGCCAGCAGCTTGAGTAGCGGGGAGCTGTTTTTT CASSLSSGELFF
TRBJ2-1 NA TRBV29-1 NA TGCAGCGTTGATGGAACCCTAACCTCCTACAATGAGCAGTTCTTC CSVDGTLTSYNEQFF
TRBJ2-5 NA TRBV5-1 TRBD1 TGCGCCAGCAGCCCACGGGACAGGGGAGAGACCCAGTACTTC CASSPRDRGETQYF
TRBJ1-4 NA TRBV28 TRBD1 TGTGCCAGCAGTTCGAGACAGGGGGGGTCTAATGAAAAACTGTTTTTT CASSSRQGGSNEKLFF
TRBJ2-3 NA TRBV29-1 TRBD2 TGCAGCGTTGAAGATCTGGCGGGAGAGGTGTCAGATACGCAGTATTTT CSVEDLAGEVSDTQYF
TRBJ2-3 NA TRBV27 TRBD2 TGTGCCAGCAGTCGCCCCCCTAGCGGGCAGACTTGGAAGCAGTATTTT CASSRPPSGQTWKQYF
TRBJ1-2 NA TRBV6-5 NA TGTGCCAGCAGCTCATATGGGACGCACGGCTACACCTTC CASSSYGTHGYTF
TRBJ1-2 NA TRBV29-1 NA TGCAGCGTTCTCCCCGAGGGGCATGGCTACACCTTC CSVLPEGHGYTF
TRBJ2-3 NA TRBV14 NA TGTGCCAGCAGCCAAGAAAGGACCCCCCGGGGAGATACGCAGTATTTT CASSQERTPRGDTQYF
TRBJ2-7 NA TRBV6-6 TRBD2 TGTGCCAGCAGCTCCGAGGGGAGGGGCACGTACGAGCAGTACTTC CASSSEGRGTYEQYF
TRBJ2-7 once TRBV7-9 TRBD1 TGTGCCAGTAACAGGGGGAGCTACGAGCAGTACTTC CASNRGSYEQYF
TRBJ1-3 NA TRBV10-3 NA TGTGCCATCAGTGAAAGTGGGGTAGTTCGAACTGGAAACACCATATATTTT CAISESGVVRTGNTIYF
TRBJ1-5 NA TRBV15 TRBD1 TGTGCCACCAGCAGAGATTCGTACGGACAGGGCACCTATAGCAATCAGCCCCAGCATTTT CATSRDSYGQGTYSNQPQHF
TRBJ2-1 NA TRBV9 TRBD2 TGTGCCAGCAGCGTAGGAAGGACTAGCGACAATGAGCAGTTCTTC CASSVGRTSDNEQFF
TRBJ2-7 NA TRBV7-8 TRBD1 TGTGCCAGCAGCTTATCCGGGACAGGGGGATCCTACGAGCAGTACTTC CASSLSGTGGSYEQYF
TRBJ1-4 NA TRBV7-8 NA TGTGCCAGCAGCATCGGACGGATTAATGAAAAACTGTTTTTT CASSIGRINEKLFF
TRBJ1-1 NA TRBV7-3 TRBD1 TGTGCCAGCAGCTCTAACAGGGGGCGTAGCACTGAAGCTTTCTTT CASSSNRGRSTEAFF
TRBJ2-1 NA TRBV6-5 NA TGTGCCAGCAGTTACTCTGGGGGTGGCAATGAGCAGTTCTTC CASSYSGGGNEQFF